This T cell receptor beta chain originates from a study of cytomegalovirus exposure and HLA in healthy donors. PCR amplification relied on 60 Vbeta primers (plus 13 Jbeta primers). Libraries were prepared by immunoSEQ multiplex PCR; TCRdb keeps only in-frame clonotypes and omits some of them. Of 150,000 to 200,000 clones in the sample, around 81% are singletons; the top ten hold about 1.7%. On this clone: Its specificity is unknown.

CDR1 and CDR2 (germline): MDHEN, SYDVKM. The CDR3 is made up of 16 amino acids. Unmatched junction bases numbered 1, after V lost 4 bases and J lost 2 bases. Study-wide results and limits: Later analysis associated a missense DCLRE1C variant with TCR beta V- and J-gene trimming. CMV antigen specificity was confirmed in vitro for a few CMV-associated chains.

Sequencing was performed on PBMCs. The chain is built from TRBV28 and TRBJ2-6; the match to TRBD2 covers 11 bases. The origin of this receptor is a man aged 18-30 years in good health and CMV-seronegative. The CDR3 sequence is CASSSSGRPGANVLTF. CDR3 DNA: TGTGCCAGCAGTTCTAGCGGGAGGCCTGGGGCCAACGTCCTGACTTTC.